The next 3 T cell receptor beta chains were all read from a single sample in a study of T cells in Graves' hyperthyroidism and ophthalmopathy. RNA transcripts provided the source from which TCR beta CDR3 regions were amplified. HTBI primers were the set used in a first-round RT-PCR of the TCR CDR3. TCRdb re-called the multiplex PCR reads with MiXCR, one entry per CDR3 protein. The sample shows some 620,000 distinct CDR3 sequences, around 15% of them seen only once. Sequenced: blood. These receptors came from a woman younger than 45 with Graves' hyperthyroidism.

The chain links TRBV6-1 to TRBJ2-1; 14 bases match TRBD2. The CDR3 sequence is 16 residues long. Trimming removed 5 bases from V and 9 bases from J; junction bases left unmatched: 9. CDR1 and CDR2 from the germline V gene are MNHNS and SASEGT. CDR3 DNA sequence: TGTGCCAGCAGTCCCGGGACTAGCGGGAGTAGTACTGAGCAGTTCTTC. Translated, it gives CASSPGTSGSSTEQFF.

The sample holds many counts of this clonotype. The chain couples TRBV7-2 to TRBJ2-5, with 7 bases lining up with TRBD2. V was clipped by 3 bases and J by 0 bases; unmatched bases: 4. The length of the CDR3 is 15 residues. Germline values: CDR1 SGHTA, CDR2 FQGNSA. CDR3 in amino acids: CASSLSREYQETQYF. Written as DNA, the CDR3 is TGTGCCAGCAGCTTGTCGCGGGAGTACCAAGAGACCCAGTACTTC. Complete variable domain (other parts from reference TRBV7-2 and TRBJ2-5): GAGVSQSPSNKVTEKGKDVELRCDPISGHTALYWYRQSLGQGLEFLIYFQGNSAPDKSGLPSDRFSAERTGGSVSTLTIQRTQQEDSAVYLCASSLSREYQETQYFGPGTRLLVL.

The V call is TRBV28, the J call TRBJ1-2; 9 bases are a match to TRBD1. Unmatched junction bases numbered 14, after V lost 7 bases and J lost 8 bases. Germline V CDR1 and CDR2: MDHEN, SYDVKM. The CDR3 consists of 15 residues. CDR3 coding DNA: TGTGCCAGCACTGCGACACAGGGGGCTCTAAGGGGCTACACCTTC. It codes for CASTATQGALRGYTF.